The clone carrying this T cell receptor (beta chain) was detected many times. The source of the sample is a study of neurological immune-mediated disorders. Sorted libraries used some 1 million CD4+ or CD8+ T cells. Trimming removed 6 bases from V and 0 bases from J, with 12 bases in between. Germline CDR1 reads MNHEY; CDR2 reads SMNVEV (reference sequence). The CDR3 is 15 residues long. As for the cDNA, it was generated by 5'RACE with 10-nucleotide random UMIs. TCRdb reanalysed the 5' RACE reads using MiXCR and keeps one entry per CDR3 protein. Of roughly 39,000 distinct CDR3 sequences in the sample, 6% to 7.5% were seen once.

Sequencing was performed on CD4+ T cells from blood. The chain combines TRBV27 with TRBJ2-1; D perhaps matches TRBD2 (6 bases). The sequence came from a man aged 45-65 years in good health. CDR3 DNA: TGTGCCAGCAGCACCACCGGGAGCTCCTACAATGAGCAGTTCTTC. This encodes CASSTTGSSYNEQFF.